The sequence of this TCR beta chain was determined in a study of shared clonotypes between healthy human individuals. Deep-level settings were used for running the assay. Data came from immunoSEQ multiplex PCR; TCRdb stores just in-frame clones and leaves some out. The sample has some 2.1 million clones, roughly 94% seen once; the top ten hold more than 0.1%. The CDR3 contains 11 residues. Germline-derived CDR1 and CDR2 are SNHLY and FYNNEI. The ends were cut back, 8 bases at V and 8 bases at J, with 12 bases in the middle. Sequencing input: naive CD4+ T cells sorted from blood. The sample's subset: CD45RA+ positively selected. The V gene is TRBV2, the J gene TRBJ1-1; D remains unclear. The clonotype comes from a man aged 18 to 29 in good health. The CDR3 reads CASVYHSEAFF. CDR3 DNA: TGTGCCAGCGTATACCACAGCGAAGCTTTCTTT.